This TCR beta chain was identified in a study of CD8+CD57+ T cells in acquired aplastic anemia. Background on the study: An average of roughly 3 ug of DNA was obtained from sorted CD4+ and CD8+ cells. Sequencing produced an average of about 10.8 million reads per healthy donor for CD4+ cells.

The template for TCR beta VDJ and CDR3 sequence profiling was genomic DNA. TCRdb reprocessed the reads via MiXCR and lists one record per CDR3 protein. The profile covers some 180,000 distinct CDR3 sequences, with around 45% appearing a single time and approximately 2.9% taken by the ten largest. This clonotype was counted at least ten times. Its antigen is currently unknown. Whole-study results and caveats: Patients and controls were not found to differ significantly in CD8+ Simpson's diversity. Around 27 was the count of CD8+ CDR3 sequences that patients shared with controls.

This clonotype was obtained from a human donor in good health. Sequencing was done on a sample of sorted CD4+, CD8+, or CD8+CD57+ T cells (not recorded which) from PBMCs.

CDR3 in DNA: TGTGCCAGCACCAACTCTGGAAACACCATATATTTT. As protein: CASTNSGNTIYF. V is TRBV12-3 or TRBV12-4 and J is TRBJ1-3; D gene ambiguous. This CDR3 is 12 amino acids long. Trimming took 7 bases from V and 0 from J, leaving 4 bases between them.